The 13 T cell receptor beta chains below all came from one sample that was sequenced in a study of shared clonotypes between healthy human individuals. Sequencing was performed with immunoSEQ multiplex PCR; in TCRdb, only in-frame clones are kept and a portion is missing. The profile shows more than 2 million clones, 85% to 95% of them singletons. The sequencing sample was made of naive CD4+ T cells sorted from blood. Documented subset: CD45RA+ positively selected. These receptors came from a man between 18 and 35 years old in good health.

CDR3 sequence (DNA): TGTGCCAGCAGCAATGAAACAGATGAAAAACTGTTTTTT. It encodes CASSNETDEKLFF. The chain recombines TRBV21-1 with TRBJ1-4; TRBD1, the table's D call, lacks a check against the DNA. TRBV21-1 is labeled a pseudogene. This CDR3 has 13 amino acids.

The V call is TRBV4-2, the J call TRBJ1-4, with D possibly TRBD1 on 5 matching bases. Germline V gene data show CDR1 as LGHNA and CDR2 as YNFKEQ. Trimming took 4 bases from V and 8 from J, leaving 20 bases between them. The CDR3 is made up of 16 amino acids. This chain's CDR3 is CASSPLETAGGEKLFF. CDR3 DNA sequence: TGTGCCAGCAGCCCCCTCGAGACAGCGGGAGGCGAAAAACTGTTTTTT.

This CDR3 is CASGSAGGSTDTQYF. The CDR3 DNA reads as TGCGCCAGCGGATCGGCAGGAGGGAGCACAGATACGCAGTATTTT. This chain connects TRBV5-1 to TRBJ2-3; D may be TRBD2 (6 bases). V shed 7 bases and J shed 0 bases, with 15 bases lying between them. This CDR3 spans 15 amino acids. In germline, CDR1 is SGHRS, CDR2 YFSETQ.

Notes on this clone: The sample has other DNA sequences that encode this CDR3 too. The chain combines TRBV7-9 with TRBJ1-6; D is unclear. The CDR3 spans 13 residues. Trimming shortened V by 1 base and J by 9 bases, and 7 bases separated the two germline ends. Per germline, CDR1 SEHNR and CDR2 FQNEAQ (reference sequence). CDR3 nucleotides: TGTGCCAGCAGCTTAGTTGCGGGTTCACCCCTCCACTTT. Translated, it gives CASSLVAGSPLHF.

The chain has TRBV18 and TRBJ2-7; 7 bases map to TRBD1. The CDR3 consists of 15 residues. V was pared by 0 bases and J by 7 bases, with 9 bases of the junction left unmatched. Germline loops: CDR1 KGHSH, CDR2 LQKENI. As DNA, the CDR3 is TGTGCCAGCTCACCACCCACAGGGGCCGGTGGGGAGCAGTACTTC. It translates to CASSPPTGAGGEQYF.

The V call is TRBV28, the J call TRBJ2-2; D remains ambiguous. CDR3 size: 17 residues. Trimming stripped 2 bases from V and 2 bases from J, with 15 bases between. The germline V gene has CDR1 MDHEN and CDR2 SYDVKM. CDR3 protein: CASSLLIGTANTGELFF. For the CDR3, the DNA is TGTGCCAGCAGTTTACTCATTGGAACAGCCAACACCGGGGAGCTGTTTTTT.

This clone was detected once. CDR3 sequence: CASSLGKGPYEQYF. The CDR3 nucleotides read TGTGCCAGCAGCTTAGGGAAGGGACCCTACGAGCAGTACTTC. The chain uses TRBV7-9 and TRBJ2-7; D may correspond to TRBD1 or TRBD2 (5 bases each). V gave up 1 base and J gave up 2 bases, with 9 bases separating them. The germline CDR1 and CDR2 sequences are SEHNR and FQNEAQ (reference sequence). The CDR3 loop spans 14 amino acids.

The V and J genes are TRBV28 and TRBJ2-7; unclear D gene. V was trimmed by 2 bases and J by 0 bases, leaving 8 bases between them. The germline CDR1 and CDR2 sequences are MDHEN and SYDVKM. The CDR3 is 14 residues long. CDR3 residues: CASSLGPSSYEQYF. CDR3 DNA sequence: TGTGCCAGCAGTTTAGGACCCAGCTCCTACGAGCAGTACTTC.

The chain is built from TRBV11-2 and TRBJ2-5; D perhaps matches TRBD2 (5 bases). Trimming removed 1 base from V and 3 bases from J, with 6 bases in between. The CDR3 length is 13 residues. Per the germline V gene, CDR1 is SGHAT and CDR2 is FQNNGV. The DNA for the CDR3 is TGTGCCAGCAGCTTAGGACTAAAAGAGACCCAGTACTTC. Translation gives CASSLGLKETQYF. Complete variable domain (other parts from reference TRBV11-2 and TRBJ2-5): EAGVAQSPRYKIIEKRQSVAFWCNPISGHATLYWYQQILGQGPKLLIQFQNNGVVDDSQLPKDRFSAERLKGVDSTLKIQPAKLEDSAVYLCASSLGLKETQYFGPGTRLLVL.

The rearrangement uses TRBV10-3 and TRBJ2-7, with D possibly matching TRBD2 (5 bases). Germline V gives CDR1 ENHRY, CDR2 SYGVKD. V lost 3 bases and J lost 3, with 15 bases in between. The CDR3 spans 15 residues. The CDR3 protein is CAISESSGRLYEQYF. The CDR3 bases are TGTGCCATCAGTGAATCGAGCGGACGACTCTACGAGCAGTACTTC.

The CDR3, as DNA: TGTGCCAGCAGCCAGGGAATGTATTCACCCCTCCACTTT. This sequence encodes CASSQGMYSPLHF. The rearrangement links TRBV11-3 to TRBJ1-6; D is possibly TRBD1 (5 bases). This CDR3 has 13 residues. Trimming took off 5 bases at V and 8 bases at J, with 10 bases between the two ends. The germline gives CDR1 SGHNT, CDR2 YENEEA.

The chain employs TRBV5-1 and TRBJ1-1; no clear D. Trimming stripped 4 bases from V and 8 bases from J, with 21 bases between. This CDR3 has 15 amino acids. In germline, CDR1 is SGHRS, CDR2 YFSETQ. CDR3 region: CASSPQDPRTSEAFF. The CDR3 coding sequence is TGCGCCAGCAGCCCGCAAGACCCTAGGACTTCCGAAGCTTTCTTT.

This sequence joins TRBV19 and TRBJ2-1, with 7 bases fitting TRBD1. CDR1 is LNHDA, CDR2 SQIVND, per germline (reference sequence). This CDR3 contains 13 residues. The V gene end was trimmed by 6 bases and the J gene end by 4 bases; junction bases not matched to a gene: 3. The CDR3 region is CASRMDRYNEQFF. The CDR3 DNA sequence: TGTGCCAGTAGGATGGACAGGTACAATGAGCAGTTCTTC. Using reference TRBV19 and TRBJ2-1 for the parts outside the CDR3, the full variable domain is DGGITQSPKYLFRKEGQNVTLSCEQNLNHDAMYWYRQDPGQGLRLIYYSQIVNDFQKGDIAEGYSVSREKKESFPLTVTSAQKNPTAFYLCASRMDRYNEQFFGPGTRLTVL.